The 25 T cell receptor beta chains below come from one sample, sequenced in a study of blood T cell repertoires in COVID-19. Clones were read by immunoSEQ multiplex PCR, and TCRdb kept only the in-frame ones, dropping some. The sample has 200,000 to 250,000 clones; approximately 79% are singletons. The sample consisted of peripheral blood. These receptors originate from a woman over 75 with active or convalescent COVID-19.

The chain has TRBV5-5 and TRBJ1-5; 8 positions agree with TRBD1. The V gene end was trimmed by 0 bases and the J gene end by 2 bases; junction bases not matched to a gene: 1. Germline V gene sequence: CDR1 SGHKS, CDR2 YYEKEE (reference sequence). This CDR3 spans 15 amino acids. The CDR3 protein is CASSLAGGGNQPQHF. For the CDR3, the DNA is TGTGCCAGCAGCTTGGCAGGGGGCGGCAATCAGCCCCAGCATTTT.

This sequence joins TRBV28 and TRBJ1-6, with TRBD1 as a possible D gene (6 bases). V was cut by 5 bases and J by 10 bases, with 18 bases left in between. The CDR3 contains 15 residues. Germline V gene sequence: CDR1 MDHEN, CDR2 SYDVKM. CDR3 nucleotide sequence: TGTGCCAGCAGTAAGACCCAGGGGCCCGCGTCACCCCTCCACTTT. This encodes CASSKTQGPASPLHF. The entire variable domain, with the rest obtained from reference TRBV28 and TRBJ1-6, is as follows: DVKVTQSSRYLVKRTGEKVFLECVQDMDHENMFWYRQDPGLGLRLIYFSYDVKMKEKGDIPEGYSVSREKKERFSLILESASTNQTSMYLCASSKTQGPASPLHFGNGTRLTVT.

The rearrangement uses TRBV7-8 and TRBJ2-7, with 7 bases fitting TRBD2. This CDR3 spans 14 amino acids. CDR1 is SGHVS and CDR2 is FQNEAQ in the germline V gene. V shed 3 bases and J 4 bases; nucleotides not matched to a gene: 6. The CDR3 coding sequence is TGTGCCAGCAGCTTCGGACTAGGACCTTACGAGCAGTACTTC. Amino acid sequence: CASSFGLGPYEQYF.

V and J are TRBV6-5 and TRBJ2-7, with a weak D call TRBD1 (5 bases). The CDR3 covers 13 residues. The germline V gene encodes CDR1 MNHEY and CDR2 SVGAGI. Trimming removed 10 bases from V and 5 bases from J, with 18 bases in between. The CDR3 DNA follows: TGTGCCATAACACAGGCAGGATCCCACGAGCAGTACTTC. Protein sequence: CAITQAGSHEQYF.

The chain combines TRBV4-1 with TRBJ2-3; weak D call: TRBD2 (6 bases). This CDR3 comprises 16 residues. V dropped 0 bases and J dropped 0 bases, with 10 bases sitting between them. Germline V gives CDR1 MGHRA, CDR2 YSYEKL. Here the CDR3 DNA reads TGCGCCAGCAGCCAAGAGGGACTTTCTAGCACAGATACGCAGTATTTT. It translates to CASSQEGLSSTDTQYF.

The chain uses TRBV19 and TRBJ2-3, with D perhaps TRBD1 (6 bases). This CDR3 region has 14 residues. Germline lookup yields CDR1 LNHDA and CDR2 SQIVND (reference sequence). V dropped 4 bases and J dropped 2 bases, with 10 bases sitting between them. The CDR3 is CASSTQGATDTQYF. CDR3 in DNA: TGTGCCAGTAGTACACAGGGAGCCACAGATACGCAGTATTTT.

The chain combines TRBV10-1 with TRBJ2-1, with TRBD1 matching 11 bases. CDR1 is WNHNN, CDR2 SYGVQD, per germline (reference sequence). V lost 2 bases to trimming and J lost 15 bases; unmatched junction nucleotides: 3. The CDR3 is 12 amino acids. CDR3 DNA sequence: TGCGCCAGCAGTGAGACGGGACAGGGGGTGTTCTTC. It yields the protein CASSETGQGVFF.

The chain recombines TRBV6-1 with TRBJ2-1; TRBD2 matches 9 bases. Trimming cost V 4 bases and J 1 base; bases outside gene matches: 14. Germline V gene sequence: CDR1 MNHNS, CDR2 SASEGT. The CDR3 runs 19 residues. CDR3 residues: CASSGGPIRRGGSYNEQFF. In DNA, the CDR3 is TGTGCCAGCAGTGGAGGCCCAATTCGGCGGGGGGGATCCTACAATGAGCAGTTCTTC.

The chain has TRBV9 and TRBJ1-1; 10 positions agree with TRBD1. Germline lookup yields CDR1 SGDLS and CDR2 YYNGEE. V dropped 4 bases and J dropped 3; count of bases not matched to a gene: 3. The CDR3 length is 14 residues. The CDR3 loop reads CASSIGTGDTEAFF. CDR3 coding DNA: TGTGCCAGCAGCATCGGGACAGGGGACACTGAAGCTTTCTTT.

The rearrangement links TRBV5-1 to TRBJ2-7; D is possibly TRBD2 (5 bases). CDR3 size: 14 residues. The germline V gene has CDR1 SGHRS and CDR2 YFSETQ. V was trimmed by 4 bases and J by 7 bases, leaving 18 bases between them. The CDR3 region is CASSDGNRLREQYF. CDR3 coding DNA: TGCGCCAGCAGCGACGGGAATCGTTTAAGAGAGCAGTACTTC.

The gene calls are TRBV9 and TRBJ2-1, with D possibly matching TRBD1 (5 bases). The V gene's germline CDR1 is SGDLS and CDR2 YYNGEE. V lost 4 bases and J lost 3, with 14 bases in between. The CDR3 contains 15 residues. The chain's CDR3 is CASSPTLDSYNEQFF. CDR3 sequence (DNA): TGTGCCAGCAGCCCGACGCTAGACAGCTACAATGAGCAGTTCTTC.

CDR3 residues: CASSSGQGGTDTQYF. As DNA, the CDR3 is TGTGCCAGCAGTTCCGGACAGGGAGGCACAGATACGCAGTATTTT. J is TRBJ2-3 and V is TRBV28; the match to TRBD1 covers 8 bases. Germline assignment: CDR1 MDHEN and CDR2 SYDVKM. The trim removed 4 bases at V and 1 base at J, leaving 4 bases unmatched. The CDR3 extends over 15 amino acids.

This clone occurred a few times. The genes are TRBV24-1 and TRBJ2-1; 11 bases align to TRBD2. Losses at the gene ends were 4 bases for V and 6 bases for J; bases not matched to a gene: 4. CDR1 is KGHDR, CDR2 SFDVKD, per germline. This CDR3 comprises 15 residues. CDR3 region: CATSEIGLAGNEQFF. For the CDR3, the DNA is TGTGCCACCAGTGAGATCGGACTAGCGGGCAATGAGCAGTTCTTC.

The V and J genes are TRBV5-1 and TRBJ2-5, with a weak D call TRBD1 (6 bases). The CDR3 totals 17 residues. Trimming removed 6 bases from V and 5 bases from J, with 26 bases in between. Germline CDR1 and CDR2: SGHRS and YFSETQ. Here the CDR3 reads CASTQPLGLSGVETQYF. CDR3 nucleotides: TGCGCCAGCACTCAGCCCCTGGGGCTTTCAGGGGTGGAGACCCAGTACTTC.

J is TRBJ1-1 and V is TRBV5-6; no clear D gene. V was shortened by 2 bases and J by 4 bases, with 12 bases between the two germline ends. From germline, CDR1 is SGHDT and CDR2 YYEEEE. The CDR3 consists of 14 residues. CDR3 DNA: TGTGCCAGCAGCTTACAACAGCTAAGCACTGAAGCTTTCTTT. Its translation: CASSLQQLSTEAFF.

V gene TRBV3-1 (or the pseudogene TRBV3-2) combines with J gene TRBJ1-5, with 7 bases that match TRBD1. Unmatched junction bases numbered 11, after V lost 4 bases and J lost 2 bases. Germline V gene data show CDR1 as LGHDT and CDR2 as YNNKEL (reference sequence). The CDR3 length is 17 residues. CDR3 nucleotide sequence: TGTGCCAGCAGCCCGACGACAGGGTTGGGACGCAATCAGCCCCAGCATTTT. Protein product: CASSPTTGLGRNQPQHF.

This rearrangement joins TRBV27 to TRBJ2-7, with TRBD1 as a possible D gene (6 bases). Trimming took off 2 bases at V and 4 bases at J, with 9 bases between the two ends. The CDR3 is 13 amino acids. Germline V gives CDR1 MNHEY, CDR2 SMNVEV (reference sequence). This CDR3 is CASSLDRKYEQYF. For the CDR3, the DNA is TGTGCCAGCAGTTTAGACAGGAAGTACGAGCAGTACTTC.

This clone was seen ten or more times. J is TRBJ2-3 and V is TRBV7-8; no reliable D call. This CDR3 is 14 amino acids long. Germline CDR1 is SGHVS and CDR2 is FQNEAQ. V shed 1 base and J shed 3 bases, with 8 bases lying between them. DNA of the CDR3: TGTGCCAGCAGCTTAGGTCTAGATACAGATACGCAGTATTTT. Encoded protein: CASSLGLDTDTQYF.

This clone has a single count. The chain carries TRBV7-9 and TRBJ1-5, with a weak D call TRBD1 (5 bases). The CDR3 covers 14 residues. The V and J ends lost 1 base and 9 bases respectively, with 13 bases between them. Germline V gene lookup returns CDR1 SEHNR and CDR2 FQNEAQ (reference sequence). CDR3 bases: TGTGCCAGCAGCTTAGTGTTGGAGGGGTCGCCCCAGCATTTT. Residues: CASSLVLEGSPQHF.

The V call is TRBV19, the J call TRBJ1-5; D unresolved. The V and J ends lost 3 bases and 2 bases respectively, with 8 bases between them. The CDR3 covers 14 residues. CDR1 and CDR2 from the germline V gene are LNHDA and SQIVND (reference sequence). The CDR3 bases are TGTGCCAGTAGTATCCCTTTCGGCAATCAGCCCCAGCATTTT. As protein: CASSIPFGNQPQHF.

This chain connects TRBV10-2 to TRBJ2-5, with D possibly matching TRBD1 (7 bases). The CDR3 has 15 residues. CDR1 WSHSY and CDR2 SAAADI come from the germline V gene. The V gene lost 2 bases and the J gene lost 2 bases, with 12 bases spanning the gap. The CDR3 nucleotides read TGCGCCAGCAGTGAGCAGGGGGGACCGCAAGAGACCCAGTACTTC. Translating it yields CASSEQGGPQETQYF.

As for this clone: The DNA is left out, because the CDR3 cannot be placed on it with certainty; the CDR3 is given as TCRdb lists it. The genes are TRBV28 and TRBJ1-2; the table names TRBD1, a call not compared with the DNA. From its first to its last residue, the CDR3 has 13 amino acids. Germline V gives CDR1 MDHEN, CDR2 SYDVKM. The CDR3 is CASILDRGYGYTF.

This chain connects TRBV21-1 to TRBJ2-7; the table's D call, TRBD1, has no DNA check behind it. TRBV21-1 is tagged as a pseudogene. CDR3 length: 18 residues. The CDR3 coding sequence is TGTGCCAGCAGCTTATGGTTCCTTCTCCAGGGGGTCTCCTACGAGCAGTACTTC. It translates to CASSLWFLLQGVSYEQYF.

The genes are TRBV6-6 and TRBJ2-5; TRBD1 matches 9 bases. The CDR3 is 14 amino acids. V gave up 5 bases and J gave up 1 base; unmatched junction bases: 2. Germline V gene lookup returns CDR1 MNHNY and CDR2 SVGAGI (reference sequence). The CDR3 sequence is CASSGGQGQETQYF. The CDR3, as DNA: TGTGCCAGCAGTGGGGGACAGGGCCAAGAGACCCAGTACTTC.

This clone was counted once. The rearrangement uses TRBV28 and TRBJ2-7; D uncertain. V was clipped by 6 bases and J by 7 bases, with 13 bases between them. CDR3 length equals 12 residues. The germline CDR1 and CDR2 sequences are MDHEN and SYDVKM. This CDR3 is CASRPPGREQYF. CDR3 nucleotide sequence: TGTGCCAGCAGACCCCCGGGTAGGGAGCAGTACTTC. Full variable domain (remainder filled in from reference TRBV28 and TRBJ2-7): DVKVTQSSRYLVKRTGEKVFLECVQDMDHENMFWYRQDPGLGLRLIYFSYDVKMKEKGDIPEGYSVSREKKERFSLILESASTNQTSMYLCASRPPGREQYFGPGTRLTVT.